The clone carrying this T cell receptor (beta chain) was counted between two and nine times. As yet, its antigen is unknown. These data belong to a study of T-cell reconstitution after alpha-beta-depleted transplantation in children. Notes on the study in general: Once a year had passed after transplant, T-cell counts and diversity came mostly from newly produced T cells. Alpha-beta T cells present about two months after transplant were reported to originate from several hundred expanded graft clones. At day 60, the high TCRbeta diversity found in some patients originated from recipient T cells and thymic progenitors that had survived.

The CDR3 has 15 residues. Unique molecular identifiers were used in preparing the TCRbeta library. TCRdb reprocessed the PCR reads via MiXCR and lists one record per CDR3 protein. The sample carries some 180,000 distinct CDR3 sequences, roughly 7.1% recorded once. This receptor was identified in a boy aged 2-15 years with acute lymphoblastic leukemia, due to receive a stem cell transplant. V is TRBV21-1 and J is TRBJ1-4; TRBD1 is taken as the D call from the table, unchecked against the DNA. TRBV21-1 is annotated as a pseudogene. The sequencing here drew on PBMCs, taken before TCRalphabeta/CD19-depleted stem cell transplant. CDR3 region: CASSNNGQSNEKLFF. The CDR3, as DNA: TGTGCCAGCAGCAACAATGGACAGTCCAATGAAAAACTGTTTTTT.